This TCR beta chain is drawn from a study of long-term antiretroviral therapy in people with HIV (dated by TCRdb to the early 2020s). A note on the overall study: Collection of the earliest samples took place about a decade ahead of the 2015 WHO recommendation for immediate ART, at a time when ART was typically delayed until CD4 counts fell. Whether ART initiation and durable HIV suppression were associated with changes in peripheral blood TRB repertoire composition and diversity was tested in a retrospective serial study. No cross-contamination during QIAcube processing was shown when test extractions of a monoclonal T-cell line were performed alongside 25 to 35 polyclonal samples. The cohort contributed over 150 cryopreserved PBMC samples from a few dozen adults with confirmed HIV infection, collected serially over a mean of roughly 6 years (range 1-12). Of the 30 to 35 participants with HIV, about twelve were female. The paper's findings and limits, for the study overall: The repertoire was dominated across all time points by expanded TRB clones identified before ART initiation, although this dominance was seen to fluctuate and to decrease in many PLHIV after ART. Narrower CDR3 length ranges were observed in HIV repertoires than in controls, and an antigen-experienced repertoire with only a slight naive shift after ART was suggested by the network structure. No data were available on ART adherence, viral resistance or therapy changes, limiting inferences about post-ART repertoire changes. The samples were dated from about 2003 to 2017, and the ART regimens that were used may be less effective than current ART regimens. Because pre-ART samples had limited cell numbers, profiling was done on unsorted PBMC rather than on sorted CD4+ and CD8+ T cells. Starting ART was linked to a significant rise in TRB diversity, yet even with long-term ART the diversity remained significantly lower than in transplant donor controls. Since PBMC availability was limited, sequencing covered only the TCR beta chain, with no alpha chain pairing.

Sequencing of the TRB variable region was done with the immunoSEQ hsTCRB v3.0 assay at survey level resolution. A depth of roughly 35,000-55,000 T-cell genomes per sample was targeted for TRB sequencing. TRB libraries were pooled and sequenced on an Illumina MiSeq using a v3 150-cycle kit. The original methods were these. Repertoire analysis ran in R within a reproducible Nextflow workflow covering QC, data transformation and analysis. Custom analyses were implemented in LymphoSeq2, an R package for AIRR-Seq data exploration. After excluding a handful of samples that yielded fewer than 5000 total TRB sequences, fewer than 200 HIV repertoires remained for analysis. Among the approximately 190 HIV repertoires that were kept, around 60 were collected before ART initiation and over 120 were collected after ART initiation. Repertoires were downsampled to 5000 TRB nucleotide sequences, with summary statistics averaged over 100 downsampling iterations. The analysis kept only TRB sequences whose CDR3 regions were at least seven amino acids long. Two measures captured diversity: a Shannon entropy-derived clonality score and the Gini coefficient. Repertoire networks linked the top 5000 CDR3 amino acid sequences whenever two sequences differed by an edit distance of one. Antigen specificity groups and MHC restriction were predicted for TRB CDR3 amino acid sequences with GLIPH2. CDR3 amino acid sequences were matched against VDJdb and McPAS-TCR to flag known CMV, EBV, HIV or tissue antigen associations. Pre-ART, post-ART and control groups were compared with Wilcoxon signed-rank tests and Holm-Bonferroni correction. TCRdb carries this immuneACCESS record with in-frame sequences only. Its versions omit some clonotypes, under half of them owing to an unresolved V gene in the studies checked, with the rest unexplained. The V and J calls and clone size are taken from that table; D and trimming were inferred from the DNA. The sample profile shows about 21,000 clones; around 87% of them were found once. The leading ten clones occupy roughly 8% of the sample.

On this clone itself: The clone's antigen remains unknown. Base qualities are missing; no much larger clone stands one base away.

To be included, a participant needed at least one PBMC sample from before ART initiation plus at least two post-ART samples. Every participant with HIV received treatment in the United States of America. Before DNA extraction, cryopreserved samples of about 0.95-10 million PBMC were thawed and then washed. At the time of the earliest PBMC sample for each participant with HIV, ages ranged from about 23 to 60 years. PBMC samples were contributed by each participant from 1-4 timepoints before ART initiation and 2-8 timepoints after ART initiation, with a median of 7 samples. Serial HIV viral load, CD4+ T-cell count, ART history and demographic data were obtained for every participant. Genomic DNA was extracted from unsorted PBMC with a Qiagen kit on a QIAcube, processed in batches of 12 samples. Based on the germline V gene, the CDR1 and CDR2 sequences are LGHNA and YSLEER. The germline ends are 16 bases apart after V is trimmed by 1 base and J by 4 bases. Measured from the cysteine to the phenylalanine, the CDR3 is 16 residues long. This entry keeps only the CDR3 DNA: 48 bases, framed from base 1.

The source is a man in his late teens or twenties with HIV. The sequenced sample was unsorted PBMCs, obtained 0.2 years before starting antiretroviral therapy. The V gene is TRBV4-3 and the J gene is TRBJ1-1; the D gene cannot be named for sure. This receptor carries the CDR3 CASSQGIGVVATEAFF. In nucleotides, the sequence is TGCGCCAGCAGCCAAGGTATTGGGGTCGTGGCCACTGAAGCTTTCTTT.